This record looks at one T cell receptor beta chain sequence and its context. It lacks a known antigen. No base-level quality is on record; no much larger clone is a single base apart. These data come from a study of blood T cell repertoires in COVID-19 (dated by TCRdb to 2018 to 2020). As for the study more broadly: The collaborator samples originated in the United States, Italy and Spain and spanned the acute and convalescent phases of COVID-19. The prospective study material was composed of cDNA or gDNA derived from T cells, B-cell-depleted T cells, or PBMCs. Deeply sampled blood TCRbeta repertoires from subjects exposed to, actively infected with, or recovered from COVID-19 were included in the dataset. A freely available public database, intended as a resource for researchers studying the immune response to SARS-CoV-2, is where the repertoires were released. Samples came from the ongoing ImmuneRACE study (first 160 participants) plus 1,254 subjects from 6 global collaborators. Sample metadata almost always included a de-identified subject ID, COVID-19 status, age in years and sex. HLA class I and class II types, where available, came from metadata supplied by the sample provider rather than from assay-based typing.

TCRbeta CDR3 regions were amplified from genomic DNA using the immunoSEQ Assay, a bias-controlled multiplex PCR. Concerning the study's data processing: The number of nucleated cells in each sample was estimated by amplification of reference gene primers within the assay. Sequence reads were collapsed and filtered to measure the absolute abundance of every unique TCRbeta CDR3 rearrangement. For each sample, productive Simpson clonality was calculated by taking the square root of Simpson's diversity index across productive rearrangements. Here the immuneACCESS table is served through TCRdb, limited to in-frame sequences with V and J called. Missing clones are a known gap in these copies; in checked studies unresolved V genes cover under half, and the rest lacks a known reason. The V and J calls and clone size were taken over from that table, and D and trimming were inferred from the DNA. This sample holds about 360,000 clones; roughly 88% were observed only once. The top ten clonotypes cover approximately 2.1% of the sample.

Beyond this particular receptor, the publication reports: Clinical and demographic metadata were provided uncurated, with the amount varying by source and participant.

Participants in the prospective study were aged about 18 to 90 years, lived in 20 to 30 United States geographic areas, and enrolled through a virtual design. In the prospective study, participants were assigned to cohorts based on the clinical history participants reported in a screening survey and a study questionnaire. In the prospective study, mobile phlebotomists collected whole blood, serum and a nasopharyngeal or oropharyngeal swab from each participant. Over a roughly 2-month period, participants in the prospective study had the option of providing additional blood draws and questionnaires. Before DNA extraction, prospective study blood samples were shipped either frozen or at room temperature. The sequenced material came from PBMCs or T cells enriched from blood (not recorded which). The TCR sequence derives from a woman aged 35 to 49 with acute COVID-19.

Here is the DNA: TGCGCCAGCAGCAAAACAAGTAACTATGGCTACACCTTC. This is translated as CASSKTSNYGYTF. The chain links TRBV5-1 with TRBJ1-2; the D gene is unclear. The germline ends are 8 bases apart after V is trimmed by 4 bases and J by 1 base. The CDR3 runs 13 amino acids, cysteine and phenylalanine included. The only DNA kept is the CDR3, 39 bases in frame from the first base. In the germline V gene, CDR1 corresponds to SGHRS and CDR2 to YFSETQ.